Following are 10 T cell receptor beta chains from one sample sequenced in a study of shared clonotypes between healthy human individuals. Measured with immunoSEQ multiplex PCR; TCRdb has only the in-frame clones, and not every one. The table lists hundreds of thousands of clones, around 77% of them singletons. The sequenced sample was PBMCs. The receptors derive from a middle-aged woman in good health. Some clones in this sample may be carry-over from other donors' samples.

This clone was counted a single time. The chain has TRBV5-4 and TRBJ2-7, with TRBD1 matching 7 bases. The CDR3 runs to 13 residues. V dropped 4 bases and J dropped 2; count of bases not matched to a gene: 3. Germline lookup yields CDR1 SGHNT and CDR2 YYREEE (reference sequence). In nucleotides, the CDR3 is TGTGCCAGCAGCAACAGGGGAACCTACGAGCAGTACTTC. This codes for CASSNRGTYEQYF.

The V gene is TRBV11-3, the J gene TRBJ2-1; D is tentatively TRBD1 or TRBD2 (5 bases each). V lost 3 bases to trimming and J lost 6 bases, with 15 bases between them. The CDR3 is made up of 15 amino acids. CDR1 SGHNT and CDR2 YENEEA come from the germline V gene. CDR3 amino acids: CASSLGSPRGNEQFF. As DNA, the CDR3 is TGTGCCAGCAGCTTGGGATCTCCGAGGGGCAATGAGCAGTTCTTC.

This chain connects TRBV5-1 to TRBJ1-1; D not certain. Trimming cost V 4 bases and J 4 bases, with 11 bases left between them. This CDR3 comprises 13 residues. CDR1 and CDR2 (germline): SGHRS, YFSETQ. In DNA, the CDR3 is TGCGCCAGCAGCGCCTGGACGGGCACTGAAGCTTTCTTT. Translation gives CASSAWTGTEAFF.

This rearrangement joins TRBV2 to TRBJ2-2; D unclear. Germline CDR1 and CDR2: SNHLY and FYNNEI. Trimming removed 7 bases from V and 1 base from J, with 4 bases in between. The CDR3 extends over 12 amino acids. CDR3 residues: CASKKNTGELFF. CDR3 DNA sequence: TGTGCCAGCAAGAAGAACACCGGGGAGCTGTTTTTT.

This chain uses TRBV7-3 with TRBJ2-7; perhaps TRBD1 as D (5 bases). The CDR3 is made up of 13 amino acids. V lost 4 bases to trimming and J lost 7 bases, with 14 bases between them. The germline V gene has CDR1 SGHTA and CDR2 FQGTGA. This CDR3 reads CASSSNQGGEQYF. CDR3 nucleotides: TGTGCCAGCAGCTCTAATCAGGGTGGGGAGCAGTACTTC.

This chain uses TRBV6-1 with TRBJ2-7; weak D call: TRBD1 (8 bases). V shed 3 bases and J shed 5 bases, with 20 bases lying between them. The V gene's germline CDR1 is MNHNS and CDR2 SASEGT. This CDR3 spans 16 amino acids. CDR3 in amino acids: CASSESGIGQGDEQYF. The CDR3 nucleotides are TGTGCCAGCAGTGAGAGCGGGATTGGACAGGGAGACGAGCAGTACTTC.

This clone was observed many times. Germline and junction disagree at one end, which may indicate a read error. Other DNA sequences in the same sample also yield this CDR3. The chain has TRBV7-9 and TRBJ1-5; D gene ambiguous. The CDR3 has 13 residues. CDR1 is SEHNR and CDR2 is FQNEAQ in the germline V gene (reference sequence). The CDR3 sequence: CASSLEANRPQHF. In DNA, the CDR3 is TGTGCCAGCAGCTTAGAGGCTAATCGGCCCCAGCATTTT. Full variable domain (remainder filled in from reference TRBV7-9 and TRBJ1-5): DTGVSQNPRHKITKRGQNVTFRCDPISEHNRLYWYRQTLGQGPEFLTYFQNEAQLEKSRLLSDRFSAERPKGSFSTLEIQRTEQGDSAMYLCASSLEANRPQHFGDGTRLSIL.

This clone was observed once. The chain is built from TRBV6-1 and TRBJ2-1, with D tentatively TRBD2 (5 bases). The CDR3 contains 13 residues. The germline V and J ends were trimmed by 3 bases and 8 bases, with 11 bases remaining between them. Germline assignment: CDR1 MNHNS and CDR2 SASEGT. The CDR3 reads CASSDIGRDEQFF. CDR3 nucleotides: TGTGCCAGCAGTGATATAGGGCGGGATGAGCAGTTCTTC.

This clone has more than one count but fewer than ten. V is TRBV7-2 and J is TRBJ2-3; a possible D gene is TRBD2 (6 bases). Germline V gene sequence: CDR1 SGHTA, CDR2 FQGNSA. V shed 1 base and J shed 7 bases, with 9 bases lying between them. The CDR3 has 13 amino acids. The CDR3 DNA reads as TGTGCCAGCAGCTTAGATGGCGGGAATACGCAGTATTTT. Residues: CASSLDGGNTQYF.

On this clone itself: Only one base separates this from a far larger clonotype, so it likely reflects a read error. This chain joins TRBV30 and TRBJ1-5; perhaps TRBD1 as D (5 bases). This CDR3 comprises 14 residues. Germline V gene sequence: CDR1 GTSNPN, CDR2 SVGIG (reference sequence). CDR3 in DNA: TGTGCCTGGACCGCGGGTCAGGGCAATCGGCCCCAGCATTTT. Amino acid sequence: CAWTAGQGNRPQHF.